The rows below give T cell receptor beta chains drawn from one sample of a study of T cells after yellow fever vaccination. TCRdb re-derived calls from the 5' RACE reads in MiXCR, one entry per CDR3 protein. Of approximately 27,000 distinct CDR3 sequences in the sample, 5.5% were seen once. The sequencing used PBMCs, either bulk or a sorted T-cell subset (CD4+, CD8+, memory, or dextramer-sorted; not recorded which), collected 15 days after the yellow fever booster vaccination. The source is a man under 40 who received the YFV17D yellow fever vaccine. Each CDR3 is given with its conserved first and last residue. Each record gives: D gene, V gene, J gene, clone size, CDR3 DNA, CDR3 protein. A D gene is named only where the DNA matches it firmly. Clone sizes are given selectively: once, few, many, or a class where the clone is expanded.

>-|TRBV6-2/TRBV6-3|TRBJ2-5|many
TGTGCCAGCAGAGAACCAGGACAACGAAGCGGGACCCAGTACTTC
CASREPGQRSGTQYF
>-|TRBV20-1|TRBJ2-7|many
TGCAGTGCTAGTCCGCGCGACGACGGGCAGTACTTC
CSASPRDDGQYF
>TRBD2|TRBV24-1|TRBJ2-3|many
TGTGCCACCAGTGATTTAACTAGCGGGAGTGCAGATACGCAGTATTTT
CATSDLTSGSADTQYF
>-|TRBV5-1|TRBJ2-5|many
TGCGCCAGGATCCAGCGGTTGGGACAAGAGACCCAGTACTTC
CARIQRLGQETQYF
>-|TRBV28|TRBJ2-5|many
TGTGCCAGCAGTCCGAGAGGGGGGGGAGCGGCGGATGAGACCCAGTACTTC
CASSPRGGGAADETQYF
>-|TRBV25-1|TRBJ2-7|many
TGTGCCAGCAGTGAGTCTAGGCGCGTCAACTCCTACGAGCAGTACTTC
CASSESRRVNSYEQYF
>-|TRBV5-4|TRBJ2-1|-
TGTGCCAGCAGCTTTTTGGGACCATACAATGAGCAGTTCTTC
CASSFLGPYNEQFF
>-|TRBV29-1|TRBJ1-1|many
TGCAGCGTTGGGACGGCTGAAGCTTTCTTT
CSVGTAEAFF
>-|TRBV25-1|TRBJ2-7|many
TGTGCCAGCGCCGCACTACTAACACCCTACGAGCAGTACTTC
CASAALLTPYEQYF
>-|TRBV7-9|TRBJ1-1|many
TGTGCCAGCAGCTTAGGGGGAATCGGCACTGAAGCTTTCTTT
CASSLGGIGTEAFF
>TRBD2|TRBV9|TRBJ2-3|medium-sized
TGTGCCAGCAGCGTAGCTTTGGGTGCTAGCGGGAGCACAGATACGCAGTATTTT
CASSVALGASGSTDTQYF
>-|TRBV29-1|TRBJ2-3|many
TGCAGCGTTGCTAAGGGCACAGATACGCAGTATTTT
CSVAKGTDTQYF
>TRBD2|TRBV7-3|TRBJ2-4|many
TGTGCCAGGGGGACTAGCGGGAGTACCAAAAACATTCAGTACTTC
CARGTSGSTKNIQYF
>-|TRBV5-4|TRBJ1-4|-
TGTGCCAGCGCCCCCGGGGGCCTCGGCAAACTGTTTTTT
CASAPGGLGKLFF
>TRBD2|TRBV12-3/TRBV12-4|TRBJ2-1|many
TGTGCCAGCAGTCGACTAGCGGGTGCCGGATACAATGAGCAGTTCTTC
CASSRLAGAGYNEQFF
>TRBD1|TRBV29-1|TRBJ2-7|many
TGCAGCGTTAGGGACAGGGGAAACGAGCAGTACTTC
CSVRDRGNEQYF
>-|TRBV5-6|TRBJ2-7|many
TGTGCCAGCAGCCGCCAGTGGAGCTCCTACGAGCAGTACTTC
CASSRQWSSYEQYF
>-|TRBV20-1|TRBJ1-1|many
TGCAGTGTTAGGAAGGGGTCGGCTGAAGCTTTCTTT
CSVRKGSAEAFF
>-|TRBV7-9|TRBJ2-1|-
TGTGCCAGCAGCCAATCACTGAGCACTGAGCAGTTCTTC
CASSQSLSTEQFF
>-|TRBV6-5|TRBJ2-1|many
TGTGCCAGCAGTTACTCTCGGCACCCGCCTAATGAGCAGTTCTTC
CASSYSRHPPNEQFF
>TRBD2|TRBV20-1|TRBJ2-7|many
TGCAGTGCTAGAGACGGACTAGGCTCCGAGCAGTACTTC
CSARDGLGSEQYF
>-|TRBV5-5|TRBJ1-1|many
TGTGCCAGCAGCTCGACAGTTACGCTCACTGAAGCTTTCTTT
CASSSTVTLTEAFF
>TRBD2|TRBV6-1|TRBJ2-7|many
TGTGCCAGCGGAAGCGGGAGTCTCTCCTACGAGCAGTACTTC
CASGSGSLSYEQYF
>-|TRBV10-3|TRBJ1-1|many
TGTGCCATCAGTGATCGGGACACTGAAGCTTTCTTT
CAISDRDTEAFF
>-|TRBV6-6|TRBJ2-3|many
TGTGCCAGCAGCCGGGACAGCACAGATACGCAGTATTTT
CASSRDSTDTQYF
>-|TRBV5-6|TRBJ1-5|many
TGTGCCAGCAGCTTGGCCCCAGGGCAGCCCCAGCATTTT
CASSLAPGQPQHF
>-|TRBV2|TRBJ2-7|many
TGTGCCAGCAGTGAAAGGACTTCCCAGCAGGGCGAGCAGTACTTC
CASSERTSQQGEQYF
>-|TRBV19|TRBJ1-1|many
TGTGCCAGTAGTATAGCCGGAGACACTGAAGCTTTCTTT
CASSIAGDTEAFF
>-|TRBV5-8|TRBJ2-6|many
TGTGCCAGCAGCCCCCGGAGCTCTGGGGCCAACGTCCTGACTTTC
CASSPRSSGANVLTF
>-|TRBV18|TRBJ1-2|many
TGTGCCAGCTCCGCCGGACAGACGCTAAACTATGGCTACACCTTC
CASSAGQTLNYGYTF
>-|TRBV5-1|TRBJ1-1|medium-sized
TGCGCCAGCAGCCTACAGGGAATGAACACTGAAGCTTTCTTT
CASSLQGMNTEAFF
>-|TRBV7-2|TRBJ2-2|many
TGTGCCAGCCGACAAGGGGGAACTGGGGAGCTGTTTTTT
CASRQGGTGELFF
>-|TRBV7-2|TRBJ2-3|many
TGTGCCAGCAGTATGATAGGGTTGAGCACAGATACGCAGTATTTT
CASSMIGLSTDTQYF
>-|TRBV19|TRBJ2-5|many
TGTGCCAGCACCAGTGACAGTCAAGAGACCCAGTACTTC
CASTSDSQETQYF
>-|TRBV28|TRBJ2-5|many
TGTGCCAGCAGTTTGTCTGGTCGTCGGGAGACCCAGTACTTC
CASSLSGRRETQYF
>-|TRBV7-8|TRBJ1-2|many
TGTGCCAGCAGCGCGGGTCCCATTGATTACACCTTC
CASSAGPIDYTF
>TRBD2|TRBV20-1|TRBJ2-7|many
TGCAGTGCCACTTCAGCGGGAGGGCTCGAGCAGTACTTC
CSATSAGGLEQYF
>TRBD2|TRBV7-8|TRBJ2-3|many
TGTGCCAGCTCGTATAGCGGGATAGATACGCAGTATTTT
CASSYSGIDTQYF
>-|TRBV12-3/TRBV12-4|TRBJ2-5|many
TGTGCCAGCAGTTTAGTAGGCAGGGAGACCCAGTACTTC
CASSLVGRETQYF
>TRBD2|TRBV5-1|TRBJ2-1|many
TGCGCCAGCAGCTCTAGCGGGCCTCTCAATGAGCAGTTCTTC
CASSSSGPLNEQFF
>TRBD1|TRBV28|TRBJ2-7|many
TGTGCCAGCCGGGGCACCCTGGGACAGGGGGTTGGCGAGCAGTACTTC
CASRGTLGQGVGEQYF
>-|TRBV5-1|TRBJ2-3|many
TGCGCCAGCAGGGGAGGGGACACCTACACAGATACGCAGTATTTT
CASRGGDTYTDTQYF
>-|TRBV11-3|TRBJ2-1|few
TGTGCCAGCAGCTTAGGCCTCGGACGGGAGAGCGGGGAGCAGTTCTTC
CASSLGLGRESGEQFF
>TRBD2|TRBV7-2|TRBJ2-3|many
TGTGCCAGCAGCTACGGGGGGGCCACAGATACGCAGTATTTT
CASSYGGATDTQYF
>TRBD1|TRBV27|TRBJ2-7|many
TGTGCCAGCAGTTGGACAGGAAACTACGAGCAGTACTTC
CASSWTGNYEQYF
>TRBD2|TRBV9|TRBJ2-5|large
TGTGCCAGCAGCGTAGCGGGACTAGCGGGAGGACAACAAGAGACCCAGTACTTC
CASSVAGLAGGQQETQYF
>TRBD2|TRBV6-2/TRBV6-3|TRBJ2-5|many
TGTGCCAGCACAGAGGGACTAGCGGACCAAGAGACCCAGTACTTC
CASTEGLADQETQYF
>TRBD2|TRBV24-1|TRBJ2-1|many
TGTGCCACCAGCCGAGCTAGCGGGAGGGGTGAGCAGTTCTTC
CATSRASGRGEQFF
>-|TRBV4-3|TRBJ1-4|many
TGCGCCAGCAGCCAAGAAGGCGCGATAAATGAAAAACTGTTTTTT
CASSQEGAINEKLFF
>-|TRBV2|TRBJ2-5|-
TGTGCCAGCGACTCGGTTGCTGAGACCCAGTACTTC
CASDSVAETQYF
>-|TRBV4-3|TRBJ2-3|many
TGCGCCAGCAGCCAGCAACTCTCCTTTGGGACAGATACGCAGTATTTT
CASSQQLSFGTDTQYF
>-|TRBV20-1|TRBJ2-5|few
TGCAGTGCTGAGGGGGGAGGAGGGCAAGAGACCCAGTACTTC
CSAEGGGGQETQYF
>-|TRBV5-1|TRBJ2-5|many
TGCGCCAGCAGCTTGGAAGAGACCCAGTACTTC
CASSLEETQYF
>-|TRBV20-1|TRBJ2-1|many
TGCAGTGCTCCCGTTGAGCGGAGCGAGCAGTTCTTC
CSAPVERSEQFF
>-|TRBV7-2|TRBJ1-6|medium-sized
TGTGCCAGCAGCTTCGAACAGGGTATCTCACCCCTCCACTTT
CASSFEQGISPLHF
>-|TRBV6-5|TRBJ2-3|many
TGTGCCAGCAGTTACTCGATGGCACGGAAAGATACGCAGTATTTT
CASSYSMARKDTQYF
>TRBD2|TRBV19|TRBJ2-1|many
TGTGCCAGTAGTCGGACCGGGACTACCAATGAGCAGTTCTTC
CASSRTGTTNEQFF